The text below deals with one TCR beta chain. The CDR3 runs to 20 residues. The germline V gene encodes CDR1 LNHNV and CDR2 YYDKDF (reference sequence). V gave up 0 bases and J gave up 0 bases, with 21 bases separating them. Noted time point: baseline, week 1 (first vaccination visit). Treatment indicated: pre-vaccination baseline after standard-of-care therapy. Repertoires were generated with immunoSEQ multiplex PCR, while TCRdb's copy carries only in-frame clones and drops some. The data contain roughly 70,000 clones, 65% to 90% of them singletons. The data belong to a study of a mutant IDH1 vaccine in newly diagnosed glioma.

The material sequenced was PBMCs, taken from a glioma patient treated with radiotherapy, temozolomide or both. The receptor was isolated from a man aged 25-40 years with glioma. The chain joins TRBV15 to TRBJ1-5, with D unclear. CDR3: CATSRDFTPEEWDSNQPQHF. Written as DNA, the CDR3 is TGTGCCACCAGCAGAGATTTCACCCCGGAAGAATGGGATAGCAATCAGCCCCAGCATTTT.